This paragraph reports one TCR beta chain. The sample is drawn from a study of blood T cell repertoires in COVID-19. Original analysis: Estimation of nucleated cell counts was performed using reference gene primer amplification. Libraries were prepared by immunoSEQ multiplex PCR; TCRdb keeps only in-frame clonotypes and omits some of them. That table furnishes V, J and clone size, whereas the DNA furnished D and trimming. The sample holds about 210,000 clones; about nine tenths are singletons and the top ten take 0.72%. Trimming pared 1 base from V and 7 bases from J, leaving 8 bases between. This CDR3 region has 14 residues. Germline V lookup: CDR1 LGHDT, CDR2 YNNKEL (reference sequence).

The source of this sequence is a man aged 40-49 years with acute or convalescent COVID-19. The V call is TRBV3-1 (or the pseudogene TRBV3-2), the J call TRBJ1-6, with TRBD1 as a possible D gene (6 bases). What was sequenced was peripheral blood. CDR3: CASSQGTENSPLHF. Written as DNA, the CDR3 is TGTGCCAGCAGCCAAGGGACAGAGAATTCACCCCTCCACTTT.